This T cell receptor beta chain originates from a study of Ad26.COV2.S vaccination and SARS-CoV-2 variants. From germline, CDR1 is SEHNR and CDR2 FQNEAQ (reference sequence). The V and J ends lost 1 base and 5 bases respectively, with 11 bases between them. There are 14 residues in the CDR3. This table comes from immunoSEQ multiplex PCR, and its TCRdb copy is limited to in-frame clones, with some not included. The sample has approximately 340,000 clones; 90% to 95% are singletons. Comments on this clone: Its antigen is still unknown.

Overall study findings and caveats: Similar non-spike TCR breadth was seen in vaccine and placebo recipients.

The receptor was derived from a human donor who had recovered from COVID-19. The rearrangement uses TRBV7-9 and TRBJ2-5; unclear D gene. Sequences were derived from peripheral blood, sampled after recovery from COVID-19. CDR3 sequence: CASSLGLGWETQYF. The CDR3 coding sequence is TGTGCCAGCAGCTTAGGCTTGGGTTGGGAGACCCAGTACTTC.